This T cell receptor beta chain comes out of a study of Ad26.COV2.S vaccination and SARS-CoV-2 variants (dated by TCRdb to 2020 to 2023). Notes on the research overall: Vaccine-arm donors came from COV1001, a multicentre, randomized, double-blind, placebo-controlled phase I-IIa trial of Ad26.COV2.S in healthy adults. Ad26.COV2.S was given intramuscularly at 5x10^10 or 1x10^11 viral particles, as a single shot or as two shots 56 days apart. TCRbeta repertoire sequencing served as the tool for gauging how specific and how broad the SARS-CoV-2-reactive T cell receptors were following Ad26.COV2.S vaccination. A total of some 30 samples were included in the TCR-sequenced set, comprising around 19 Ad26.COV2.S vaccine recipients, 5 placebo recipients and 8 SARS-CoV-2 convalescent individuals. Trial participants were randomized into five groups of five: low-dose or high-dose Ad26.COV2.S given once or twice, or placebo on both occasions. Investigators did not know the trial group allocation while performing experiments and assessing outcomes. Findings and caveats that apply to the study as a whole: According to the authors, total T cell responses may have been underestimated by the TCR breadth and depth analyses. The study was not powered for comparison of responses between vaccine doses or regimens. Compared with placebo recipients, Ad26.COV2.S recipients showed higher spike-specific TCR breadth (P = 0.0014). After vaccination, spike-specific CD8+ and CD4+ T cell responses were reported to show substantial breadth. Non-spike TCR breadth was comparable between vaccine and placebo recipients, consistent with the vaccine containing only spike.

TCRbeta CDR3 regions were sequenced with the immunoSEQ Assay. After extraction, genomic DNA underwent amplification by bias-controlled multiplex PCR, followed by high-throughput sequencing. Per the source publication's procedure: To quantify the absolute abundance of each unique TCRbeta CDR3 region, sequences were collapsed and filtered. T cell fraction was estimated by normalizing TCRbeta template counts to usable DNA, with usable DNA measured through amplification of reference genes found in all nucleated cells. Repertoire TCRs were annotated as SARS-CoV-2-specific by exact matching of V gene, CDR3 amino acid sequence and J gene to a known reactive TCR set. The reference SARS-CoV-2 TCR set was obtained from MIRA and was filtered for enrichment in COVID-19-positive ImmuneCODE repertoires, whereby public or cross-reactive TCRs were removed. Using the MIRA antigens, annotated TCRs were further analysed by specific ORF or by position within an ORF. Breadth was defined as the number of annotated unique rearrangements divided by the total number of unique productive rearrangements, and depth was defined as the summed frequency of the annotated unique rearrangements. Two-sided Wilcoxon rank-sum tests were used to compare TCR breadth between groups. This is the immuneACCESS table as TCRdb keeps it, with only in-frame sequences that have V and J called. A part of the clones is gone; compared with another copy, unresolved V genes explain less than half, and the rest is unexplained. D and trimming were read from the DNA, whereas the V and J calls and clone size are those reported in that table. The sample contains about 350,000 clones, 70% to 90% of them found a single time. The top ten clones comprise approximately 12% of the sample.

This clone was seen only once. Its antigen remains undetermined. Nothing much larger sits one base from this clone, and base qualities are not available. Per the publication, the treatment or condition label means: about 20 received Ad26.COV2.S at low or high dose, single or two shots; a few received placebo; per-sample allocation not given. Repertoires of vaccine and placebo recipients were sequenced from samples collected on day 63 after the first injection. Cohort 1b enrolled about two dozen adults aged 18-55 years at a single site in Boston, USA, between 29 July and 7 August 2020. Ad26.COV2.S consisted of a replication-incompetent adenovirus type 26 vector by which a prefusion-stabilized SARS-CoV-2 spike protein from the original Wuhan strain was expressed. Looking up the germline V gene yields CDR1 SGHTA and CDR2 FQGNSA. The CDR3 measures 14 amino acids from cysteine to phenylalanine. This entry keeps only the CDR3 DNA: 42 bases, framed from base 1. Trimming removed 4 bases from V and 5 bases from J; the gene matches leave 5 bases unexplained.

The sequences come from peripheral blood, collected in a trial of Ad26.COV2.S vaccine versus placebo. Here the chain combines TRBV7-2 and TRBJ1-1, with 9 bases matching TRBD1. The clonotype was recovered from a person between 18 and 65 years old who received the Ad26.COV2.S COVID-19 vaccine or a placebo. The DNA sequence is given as TGTGCCAGCAGCTCCGGACAGGGGAGGACTGAAGCTTTCTTT. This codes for CASSSGQGRTEAFF.